Each of the 10 T cell receptor beta chains below was sequenced from the same sample in a study of metastatic and nonmetastatic thyroid tumors. Each patient came to thyroid surgery without any prior treatment (of any kind). TCRdb reprocessed the PCR reads via MiXCR. This table has several thousand clones, about a quarter appearing once. What was sequenced was adjacent normal tissue. These TCRs come from a female donor with papillary thyroid cancer or a benign thyroid nodule (not recorded which). Some clones in this sample may be carry-over from other donors' samples.

This clone has more than one count but fewer than ten. V is TRBV27 and J is TRBJ2-7; D is uncertain. Germline V lookup: CDR1 MNHEY, CDR2 SMNVEV (reference sequence). V was trimmed by 6 bases and J by 6 bases, leaving 9 bases between them. CDR3 length equals 11 residues. The CDR3 region is CASSSRSEQYF. The CDR3 DNA sequence: TGTGCCAGCAGCTCGAGGAGCGAGCAGTACTTC.

The chain links TRBV6-1 to TRBJ2-2; TRBD1 or TRBD2 may be the D gene (5 bases each). CDR1 and CDR2 from the germline V gene are MNHNS and SASEGT. CDR3 length: 15 residues. Trimming took 7 bases from V and 8 from J, leaving 20 bases between them. The CDR3: CASIRGVTTQGELFF. CDR3 nucleotide sequence: TGTGCCAGCATAAGGGGAGTTACTACCCAAGGGGAGCTGTTTTTT.

Concerning this clone itself: Other DNA variants within this sample encode the same CDR3. This chain joins TRBV19 and TRBJ1-2; 10 bases map to TRBD1. The CDR3 is 13 residues long. Trimming took 0 bases from V and 9 from J; bases not matched to a gene: 1. The germline V gene has CDR1 LNHDA and CDR2 SQIVND (reference sequence). The CDR3: CASSIEDRGSYTF. The DNA for the CDR3 is TGTGCCAGTAGTATAGAGGACAGGGGGAGCTACACCTTC.

This clone was counted between two and nine times. This chain joins TRBV28 and TRBJ1-6; the match to TRBD1 covers 7 bases. J was trimmed by 12 bases and V by 4 bases; bases with no gene match: 12. Looked up from germline, CDR1 is MDHEN and CDR2 is SYDVKM. The CDR3 runs to 15 residues. CDR3 sequence (DNA): TGTGCCAGCAGTTCCCCCGGGACAGCTCTTTTACCCCTCCACTTT. It is translated as CASSSPGTALLPLHF.

There are a few counts of this clone. The junction shows a germline mismatch at one end, possibly a read error. V and J are TRBV6-4 and TRBJ1-6; TRBD1 matches at 7 bases. This CDR3 is 15 amino acids long. CDR1 MRHNA and CDR2 SNTAGT come from the germline V gene. The CDR3 bases are TGTGCCAGCAGTGACTCAGGGGGCGATAATTCACCCCTGCACTTT. Encoded protein: CASSDSGGDNSPLHF.

The chain recombines TRBV5-1 with TRBJ2-1; 11 bases agree with TRBD2. The CDR3 spans 15 residues. Unmatched junction bases numbered 2, after V lost 0 bases and J lost 6 bases. The germline V gene encodes CDR1 SGHRS and CDR2 YFSETQ. CDR3 sequence: CASSLGTSGSNEQFF. The CDR3 nucleotides read TGCGCCAGCAGCTTGGGGACTAGCGGGTCCAATGAGCAGTTCTTC.

This clone was counted only a few times. V and J are TRBV6-2 or TRBV6-3 and TRBJ2-5, with D possibly matching TRBD2 (5 bases). The CDR3 has 15 residues. The V gene's germline CDR1 is MNHEY and CDR2 SVGEGT. V lost 2 bases and J 5 bases, leaving 15 bases between the germline ends. The CDR3 loop reads CASSYTRGVSETQYF. CDR3 DNA sequence: TGTGCCAGCAGTTACACCCGGGGAGTCTCGGAGACCCAGTACTTC.

The chain combines TRBV4-2 with TRBJ2-7; 10 bases match TRBD2. Trimming cost V 2 bases and J 6 bases; bases outside gene matches: 7. This CDR3 spans 15 amino acids. The germline CDR1 and CDR2 sequences are LGHNA and YNFKEQ. The CDR3 spells CASSQIAGGLSEQYF. The CDR3 coding sequence is TGTGCCAGCAGCCAAATAGCGGGGGGATTATCCGAGCAGTACTTC.

The DNA of the CDR3 is TGTGCCCGTATTCTTAATGCCAGGCTGGCCCAGTACTTC. Translation gives CARILNARLAQYF. The V and J genes are TRBV19 and TRBJ2-5; D remains unclear. CDR1 is LNHDA and CDR2 is SQIVND in the germline V gene (reference sequence). V was shortened by 11 bases and J by 9 bases, with 22 bases between the two germline ends. This CDR3 spans 13 amino acids.

This clone was recorded a few times. The genes are TRBV29-1 and TRBJ2-2; D perhaps matches TRBD2 (5 bases). Germline V CDR1 and CDR2: SQVTM, ANQGSEA. The length of the CDR3 is 16 residues. CDR3 sequence: CTYVRLANQYTGELFF. The CDR3 DNA reads as TGCACCTACGTTCGGCTAGCTAACCAGTACACCGGGGAGCTGTTTTTT.